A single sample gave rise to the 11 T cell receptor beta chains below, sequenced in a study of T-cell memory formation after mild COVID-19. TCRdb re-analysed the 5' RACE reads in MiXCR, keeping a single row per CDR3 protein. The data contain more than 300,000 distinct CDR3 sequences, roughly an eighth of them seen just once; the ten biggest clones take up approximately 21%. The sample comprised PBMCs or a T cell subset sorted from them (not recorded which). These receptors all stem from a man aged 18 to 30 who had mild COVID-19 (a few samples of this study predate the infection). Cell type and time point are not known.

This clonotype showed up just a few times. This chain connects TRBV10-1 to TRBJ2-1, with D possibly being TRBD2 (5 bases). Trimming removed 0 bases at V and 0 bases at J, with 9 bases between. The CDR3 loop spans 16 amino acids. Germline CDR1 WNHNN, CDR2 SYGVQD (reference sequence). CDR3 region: CASSESPGGSYNEQFF. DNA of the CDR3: TGCGCCAGCAGTGAGTCGCCCGGAGGCTCCTACAATGAGCAGTTCTTC.

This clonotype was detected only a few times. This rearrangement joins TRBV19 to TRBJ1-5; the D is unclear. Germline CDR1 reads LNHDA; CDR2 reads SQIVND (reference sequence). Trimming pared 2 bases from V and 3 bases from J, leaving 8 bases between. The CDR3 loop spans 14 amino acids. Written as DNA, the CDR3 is TGTGCCAGTAGTATAACGGGGAACAATCAGCCCCAGCATTTT. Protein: CASSITGNNQPQHF.

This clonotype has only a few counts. CDR3 bases: TGTGCCAGCAGCTCGGGGGTGCCCTTTTATGGCTACACCTTC. This encodes CASSSGVPFYGYTF. This sequence joins TRBV11-2 and TRBJ1-2; D may be TRBD1 (5 bases). Trimming took 4 bases from V and 5 from J, leaving 14 bases between them. Germline values: CDR1 SGHAT, CDR2 FQNNGV. CDR3 length: 14 amino acids. The variable domain in full, completed from reference TRBV11-2 and TRBJ1-2, reads EAGVAQSPRYKIIEKRQSVAFWCNPISGHATLYWYQQILGQGPKLLIQFQNNGVVDDSQLPKDRFSAERLKGVDSTLKIQPAKLEDSAVYLCASSSGVPFYGYTFGSGTRLTVV.

CDR3 region: CASSLNQAGSPLHF. CDR3 DNA: TGTGCCAGCAGTTTAAACCAGGCCGGTTCACCCCTCCACTTT. The chain has TRBV12-3 or TRBV12-4 and TRBJ1-6, with D hard to call. The CDR3 is 14 residues long. Deletions cut 2 bases from V and 9 bases from J, with 11 bases between.

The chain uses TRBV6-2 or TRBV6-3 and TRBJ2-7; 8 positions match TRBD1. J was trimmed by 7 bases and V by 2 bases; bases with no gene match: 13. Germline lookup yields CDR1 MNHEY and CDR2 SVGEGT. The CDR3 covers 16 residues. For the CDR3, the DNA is TGTGCCAGCAGTTACACCGGGACAGGATTAACGAGGGAGCAGTACGTC. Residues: CASSYTGTGLTREQYV.

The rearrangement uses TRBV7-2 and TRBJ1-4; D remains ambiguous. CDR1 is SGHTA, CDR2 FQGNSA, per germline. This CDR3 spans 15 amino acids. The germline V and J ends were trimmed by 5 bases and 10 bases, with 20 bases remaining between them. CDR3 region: CASSGSGIVVGKLFF. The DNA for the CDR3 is TGTGCCAGCAGCGGCTCGGGGATTGTCGTCGGAAAACTGTTTTTT.

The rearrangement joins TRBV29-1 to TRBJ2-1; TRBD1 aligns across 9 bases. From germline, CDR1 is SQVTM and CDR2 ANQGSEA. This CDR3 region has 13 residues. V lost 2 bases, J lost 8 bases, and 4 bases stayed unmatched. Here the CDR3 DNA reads TGCAGCGTTGAAACAGGGGGCAACTATGAGCAGTTCTTC. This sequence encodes CSVETGGNYEQFF.

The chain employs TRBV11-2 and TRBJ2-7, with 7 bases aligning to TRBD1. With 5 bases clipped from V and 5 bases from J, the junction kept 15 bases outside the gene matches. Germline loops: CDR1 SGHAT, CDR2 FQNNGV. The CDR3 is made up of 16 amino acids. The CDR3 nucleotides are TGTGCCAGCAGCCCCTTACAGGGGCCTAACCCCCACGAGCAGTACTTC. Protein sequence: CASSPLQGPNPHEQYF.

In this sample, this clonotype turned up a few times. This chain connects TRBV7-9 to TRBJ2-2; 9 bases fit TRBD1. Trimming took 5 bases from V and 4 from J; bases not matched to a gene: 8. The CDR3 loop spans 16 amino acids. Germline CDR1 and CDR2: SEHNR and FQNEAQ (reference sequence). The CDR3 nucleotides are TGTGCCAGCAGCATAGGGGGGACAGGGCGCACCGGGGAGCTGTTTTTT. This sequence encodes CASSIGGTGRTGELFF. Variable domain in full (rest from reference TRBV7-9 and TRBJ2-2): DTGVSQNPRHKITKRGQNVTFRCDPISEHNRLYWYRQTLGQGPEFLTYFQNEAQLEKSRLLSDRFSAERPKGSFSTLEIQRTEQGDSAMYLCASSIGGTGRTGELFFGEGSRLTVL.

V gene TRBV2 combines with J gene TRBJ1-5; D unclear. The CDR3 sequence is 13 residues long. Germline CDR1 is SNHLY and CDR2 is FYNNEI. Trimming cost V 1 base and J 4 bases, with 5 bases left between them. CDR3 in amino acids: CASSEGWNQPQHF. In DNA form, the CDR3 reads TGTGCCAGCAGTGAAGGTTGGAATCAGCCCCAGCATTTT.

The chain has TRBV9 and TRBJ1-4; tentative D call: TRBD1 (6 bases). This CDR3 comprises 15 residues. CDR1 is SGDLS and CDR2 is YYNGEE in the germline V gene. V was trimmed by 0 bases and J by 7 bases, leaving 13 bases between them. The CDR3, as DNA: TGTGCCAGCAGCGTAGAGGCAGGGGTCGGTGAAAAACTGTTTTTT. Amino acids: CASSVEAGVGEKLFF.